The rows below give T cell receptor beta chains drawn from one sample of a study of cytotoxic CD8 clonotypes in ibrutinib-treated CLL. TCRdb keeps only in-frame clones here, not all; method: immunoSEQ multiplex PCR. The sample lists about 160,000 clones, over 65% occurring once. Sequenced here: PBMCs, sampled after 12 months of ibrutinib treatment. All receptors come from a human donor with chronic lymphocytic leukemia. The CDR3 runs from the conserved cysteine through the conserved F or W. D genes are given only for firm matches. Clone size, where shown, is once, few, many, or a class for clones that have expanded.

TRBV11-2	NA	NA	TRBJ1-2	TGTGCCAGCAGCTTACTCGGGCGGGACTATGGCTACACCTTC	CASSLLGRDYGYTF
TRBV19	TRBD2	once	TRBJ2-2	TGTGCCAGTCGTTCCGCCGGGGGGGGAACGAACACCGGGGAGCTGTTTTTT	CASRSAGGGTNTGELFF
TRBV30	TRBD2	once	TRBJ2-3	TGTGCCTGGAGTGTCGGCGGGGGGGCGAATACGCAGTATTTT	CAWSVGGGANTQYF
TRBV27	TRBD2	NA	TRBJ2-1	TGTGCCAGCAGTTACCTAGCGGGAGTTTCCCAGAGCTCCTACAATGAGCAGTTCTTC	CASSYLAGVSQSSYNEQFF
TRBV2	NA	few	TRBJ1-2	TGTGCCAGCACTATGTTTGGGGAAGGCTATGGCTACACCTTC	CASTMFGEGYGYTF
TRBV18	NA	few	TRBJ1-3	TGTGCCAGTTCCCGTGATTCTGGAAACACCATATATTTT	CASSRDSGNTIYF
TRBV6-5	TRBD2	few	TRBJ2-3	TGTGCCAGCAGTTACTCGATCAGCGGGGGGGCAGATACGCAGTATTTT	CASSYSISGGADTQYF
TRBV28	NA	NA	TRBJ2-1	TGTGCCAGCAGTTTATACTCCTACAATGAGCAGTTCTTC	CASSLYSYNEQFF
TRBV6-6	TRBD1	once	TRBJ1-4	TGTGCCAGCACCGAACTTGACAGGGCTAGGGAAAAACTGTTTTTT	CASTELDRAREKLFF
TRBV19	NA	few	TRBJ1-4	TGTGCCAGTAGACTGAGAACGGGGTCAACTAATGAAAAACTGTTTTTT	CASRLRTGSTNEKLFF
TRBV5-1	TRBD1	NA	TRBJ1-1	TGCGCCAGCAGCGATGGACAGGGAAACACTGAAGCTTTCTTT	CASSDGQGNTEAFF
TRBV30	NA	NA	TRBJ2-5	TGTGCCTGGAGTGTTGATAGACGCGAGACCCAGTACTTC	CAWSVDRRETQYF
TRBV27	NA	NA	TRBJ2-6	TGTGCCAGCAGTTTAAAGCCTGGGGCCAACGTCCTGACTTTC	CASSLKPGANVLTF
TRBV30	TRBD2	NA	TRBJ2-7	TGTGCCTGGAGGGACGATAGCGGGAAATACGAGCAGTACTTC	CAWRDDSGKYEQYF
TRBV28	NA	NA	TRBJ2-5	TGTGCCAGCCCCCCGCAGGCCCAAGGGACCCAGTACTTC	CASPPQAQGTQYF
TRBV10-3	TRBD2	NA	TRBJ2-7	TGTGCCATCAGTGAGGGTCGCGGGAGCGGGAGCTACGAGCAGTACTTC	CAISEGRGSGSYEQYF
TRBV5-1	NA	NA	TRBJ2-1	TGCGCCAGCAGCTTGCACGACAATGAGCAGTTCTTC	CASSLHDNEQFF